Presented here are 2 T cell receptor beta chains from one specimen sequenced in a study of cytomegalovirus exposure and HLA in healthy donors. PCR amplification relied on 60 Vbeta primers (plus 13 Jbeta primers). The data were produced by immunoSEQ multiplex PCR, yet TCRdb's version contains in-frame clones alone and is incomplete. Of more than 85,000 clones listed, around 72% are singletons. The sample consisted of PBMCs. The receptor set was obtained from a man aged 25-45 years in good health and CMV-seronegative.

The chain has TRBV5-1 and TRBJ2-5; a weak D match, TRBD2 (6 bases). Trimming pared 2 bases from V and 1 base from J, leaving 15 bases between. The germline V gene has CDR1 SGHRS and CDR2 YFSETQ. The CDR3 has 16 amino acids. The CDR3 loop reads CASSFGDLGGQETQYF. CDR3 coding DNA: TGCGCCAGCAGCTTTGGGGACCTCGGGGGCCAAGAGACCCAGTACTTC.

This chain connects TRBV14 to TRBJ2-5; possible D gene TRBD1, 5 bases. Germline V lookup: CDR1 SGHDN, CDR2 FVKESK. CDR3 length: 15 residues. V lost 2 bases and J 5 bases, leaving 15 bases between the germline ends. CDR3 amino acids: CASSQNHGQGETQYF. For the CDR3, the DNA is TGTGCCAGCAGCCAAAATCATGGCCAGGGTGAGACCCAGTACTTC. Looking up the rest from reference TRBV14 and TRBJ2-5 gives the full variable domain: EAGVTQFPSHSVIEKGQTVTLRCDPISGHDNLYWYRRVMGKEIKFLLHFVKESKQDESGMPNNRFLAERTGGTYSTLKVQPAELEDSGVYFCASSQNHGQGETQYFGPGTRLLVL.